The 19 T cell receptor beta chains below come from one sample, sequenced in a study of blood T cell repertoires in COVID-19. This table comes from immunoSEQ multiplex PCR, and its TCRdb copy is limited to in-frame clones, with some not included. The table shows more than 150,000 clones, with roughly four fifths occurring only once. Sequencing was performed on peripheral blood. Source of these receptors: a man aged 70 or older who had recovered from COVID-19.

This chain links TRBV7-8 with TRBJ2-5, with 9 bases fitting TRBD1. Looked up from germline, CDR1 is SGHVS and CDR2 is FQNEAQ. There are 13 residues in the CDR3. The V gene end was trimmed by 5 bases and the J gene end by 4 bases; junction bases not matched to a gene: 2. CDR3 DNA: TGTGCCAGCAGCGTGGACAGGGGAGAGACCCAGTACTTC. It codes for CASSVDRGETQYF.

V is TRBV18 and J is TRBJ1-1, with D possibly being TRBD1 (6 bases). The V gene's germline CDR1 is KGHSH and CDR2 LQKENI. The CDR3 extends over 15 amino acids. V lost 2 bases and J lost 3, with 13 bases in between. Here the CDR3 reads CASSPLGKGDTEAFF. CDR3 DNA sequence: TGTGCCAGCTCACCATTGGGAAAGGGGGACACTGAAGCTTTCTTT.

The chain employs TRBV6-1 and TRBJ2-3, with D tentatively TRBD2 (6 bases). Germline V gene sequence: CDR1 MNHNS, CDR2 SASEGT. The V end was cut by 1 base, the J end by 8 bases, with 19 bases between. This CDR3 spans 16 amino acids. The CDR3 nucleotides are TGTGCCAGCAGTGAAGTGACACCACGGGAGTGGGGTACGCAGTATTTT. It translates to CASSEVTPREWGTQYF.

The rearrangement joins TRBV5-4 to TRBJ2-7; TRBD1 matches 9 bases. This CDR3 has 16 amino acids. Germline V lookup: CDR1 SGHNT, CDR2 YYREEE (reference sequence). J lost 6 bases, V lost 4 bases, and 14 bases had no gene match. CDR3 sequence (DNA): TGTGCCAGCAGCAGACCGGGACAGGGAATGTCGGGCGAGCAGTACTTC. This gives the protein CASSRPGQGMSGEQYF. Supplemented by reference TRBV5-4 and TRBJ2-7, the full variable domain reads ETGVTQSPTHLIKTRGQQVTLRCSSQSGHNTVSWYQQALGQGPQFIFQYYREEENGRGNFPPRFSGLQFPNYSSELNVNALELDDSALYLCASSRPGQGMSGEQYFGPGTRLTVT.

The V gene is TRBV10-2, the J gene TRBJ1-1; TRBD1 matches 7 bases. Germline V CDR1 and CDR2: WSHSY, SAAADI. J gave up 4 bases and V 7 bases, and 15 bases lay outside the gene matches. CDR3 length: 16 residues. The CDR3 protein is CASNALLRGQGTEAFF. The CDR3 bases are TGCGCCAGCAATGCGCTGCTTAGGGGGCAAGGCACTGAAGCTTTCTTT.

The rearrangement links TRBV16 to TRBJ2-7, with 9 positions matching TRBD1. CDR1 and CDR2 from the germline V gene are KGHSY and FQNENV. The CDR3 sequence is 14 residues long. The J segment lost 4 bases and the V segment lost 4 bases, leaving 5 bases of the junction unmatched. Here the CDR3 DNA reads TGTGCCAGCAGCCCGGGACAGGGAGGGTACGAGCAGTACTTC. Residues: CASSPGQGGYEQYF.

The chain uses TRBV5-1 and TRBJ1-1, with unresolved D. CDR3 length: 11 amino acids. Trimming cost V 0 bases and J 10 bases, with 7 bases left between them. Germline CDR1 SGHRS, CDR2 YFSETQ. The CDR3 here is CASSLAGSAFF. The CDR3 nucleotides read TGCGCCAGCAGCTTGGCGGGATCAGCTTTCTTT.

The J gene is TRBJ2-7, the V gene TRBV30, with 9 bases fitting TRBD2. Germline loops: CDR1 GTSNPN, CDR2 SVGIG (reference sequence). The trim removed 5 bases at V and 7 bases at J, leaving 15 bases unmatched. This CDR3 has 15 amino acids. The CDR3 DNA reads as TGTGCCTGGGGTAGCCTAGAGCTAGCGGGGCGGGAGCAGTACTTC. Its translation is CAWGSLELAGREQYF.

This chain links TRBV9 with TRBJ2-3; 9 positions match TRBD2. CDR3 length equals 15 residues. The trim removed 4 bases at V and 0 bases at J, leaving 3 bases unmatched. CDR1 and CDR2 from the germline V gene are SGDLS and YYNGEE. As DNA, the CDR3 is TGTGCCAGCAGCCCTAGCGGGATGAGCACAGATACGCAGTATTTT. This codes for CASSPSGMSTDTQYF.

This chain joins TRBV7-3 and TRBJ2-7; TRBD2 matches 7 bases. The CDR3 runs 15 residues. The V segment lost 2 bases and the J segment 4 bases; nucleotides outside the gene matches: 8. The V gene's germline CDR1 is SGHTA and CDR2 FQGTGA. The CDR3 DNA reads TGTGCCAGCAGCTTAGGGTCTAGCGGCCATTACGAGCAGTACTTC. It encodes CASSLGSSGHYEQYF. Drawing the rest from reference TRBV7-3 and TRBJ2-7, the complete variable domain is GAGVSQTPSNKVTEKGKYVELRCDPISGHTALYWYRQSLGQGPEFLIYFQGTGAADDSGLPNDRFFAVRPEGSVSTLKIQRTERGDSAVYLCASSLGSSGHYEQYFGPGTRLTVT.

The chain uses TRBV18 and TRBJ2-5; 7 bases are shared with TRBD1. Germline CDR1 KGHSH, CDR2 LQKENI. This CDR3 region has 14 residues. The J segment lost 2 bases and the V segment lost 4 bases, leaving 4 bases of the junction unmatched. The CDR3 DNA follows: TGTGCCAGCTCACATCTGGACAGGCAAGAGACCCAGTACTTC. Translated: CASSHLDRQETQYF.

This chain joins TRBV14 and TRBJ1-6; no reliable D call. The CDR3 is made up of 14 amino acids. The germline gives CDR1 SGHDN, CDR2 FVKESK. The V gene lost 1 base and the J gene lost 9 bases, with 10 bases spanning the gap. CDR3 protein: CASSQVQTSSPLHF. The CDR3 nucleotides are TGTGCCAGCAGCCAAGTCCAGACTAGTTCACCCCTCCACTTT.

This CDR3 is CASSDRDRGEPSTDTQYF. As DNA, the CDR3 is TGTGCCAGCAGCGACCGGGACAGGGGGGAGCCAAGCACAGATACGCAGTATTTT. The chain employs TRBV13 and TRBJ2-3; 11 nucleotides agree with TRBD1. After removal of 5 bases from V and 0 bases from J, the junction contained 10 bases not matched to a gene. The CDR3 is 18 residues long. The germline gives CDR1 PRHDT, CDR2 FYEKMQ (reference sequence). Full variable domain (remainder filled in from reference TRBV13 and TRBJ2-3): AAGVIQSPRHLIKEKRETATLKCYPIPRHDTVYWYQQGPGQDPQFLISFYEKMQSDKGSIPDRFSAQQFSDYHSELNMSSLELGDSALYFCASSDRDRGEPSTDTQYFGPGTRLTVL.

This clone was seen just once. The rearrangement joins TRBV7-2 to TRBJ1-6; TRBD1 agrees at 8 bases. Germline-derived CDR1 and CDR2 are SGHTA and FQGNSA. J lost 9 bases, V lost 5 bases, and 9 bases had no gene match. This CDR3 is 15 amino acids long. The CDR3 here is CASSPTGGRGSPLHF. DNA for the CDR3: TGTGCCAGCAGCCCCACAGGGGGAAGAGGTTCACCCCTCCACTTT.

This CDR3 reads CASSLAPGQGYNQPQHF. The CDR3 DNA is TGTGCCAGCAGCTTAGCCCCAGGACAGGGCTACAATCAGCCCCAGCATTTT. The chain uses TRBV7-8 and TRBJ1-5, with 8 bases lining up with TRBD1. Unmatched junction bases numbered 7, after V lost 0 bases and J lost 3 bases. CDR3 length: 17 residues. CDR1 and CDR2 (germline): SGHVS, FQNEAQ.

The CDR3 spells CATKTSGRQNEQFF. CDR3 sequence (DNA): TGTGCCACCAAAACTAGCGGGAGGCAAAATGAGCAGTTCTTC. The chain is built from TRBV6-5 and TRBJ2-1, with 12 bases lining up with TRBD2. The CDR3 runs to 14 residues. Per the germline V gene, CDR1 is MNHEY and CDR2 is SVGAGI. Trimming at V came to 10 bases and at J to 7 bases, leaving 8 bases not matched to a gene.

The chain has TRBV28 and TRBJ2-5, with a tentative D call TRBD1 (5 bases). With 6 bases removed from V and 10 bases from J, the gap between germline ends came to 15 bases. The germline CDR1 and CDR2 sequences are MDHEN and SYDVKM. This CDR3 is 12 amino acids long. CDR3 in DNA: TGTGCCAGCAGCCGACAGTGGGGTGACCAGTACTTC. Encoded protein: CASSRQWGDQYF.

The CDR3 loop is CASSQLTGTANSGANVLTF. The CDR3 DNA follows: TGTGCCAGCTCTCAGTTGACCGGGACAGCAAACTCTGGGGCCAACGTCCTGACTTTC. The rearrangement joins TRBV18 to TRBJ2-6, with 7 bases matching TRBD1. The CDR3 runs 19 residues. The J segment lost 0 bases and the V segment lost 6 bases, leaving 14 bases of the junction unmatched. Looked up from germline, CDR1 is KGHSH and CDR2 is LQKENI.

J is TRBJ1-5 and V is TRBV20-1; 11 bases agree with TRBD1. In germline, CDR1 is DFQATT, CDR2 SNEGSKA (reference sequence). The CDR3 is made up of 17 amino acids. J gave up 2 bases and V 3 bases, and 9 bases lay outside the gene matches. The CDR3 DNA sequence: TGCAGTGCTAGTGGACAGGGGGCGAGTGTTGGCAATCAGCCCCAGCATTTT. Translation gives CSASGQGASVGNQPQHF.